This T cell receptor (beta chain) was captured in a study of T cells in Graves' hyperthyroidism and ophthalmopathy. Regarding the study as a whole: Before onset, by a median of approximately 5.9 months, the model predicted ophthalmopathy.

There are a few counts of this clonotype. Its antigen remains unidentified. Graves' hyperthyroidism was deemed stable absent ophthalmopathy progression within 18 months. Aged 18 to 65, the patients had hyperthyroidism that was newly diagnosed and had lasted under 2 months. Patients having uncontrolled infection, another autoimmune disease, pregnancy or lactation were not included. What was amplified from RNA transcripts were TCR beta CDR3 regions. HTBI primers were employed in a first-round RT-PCR of the TCR CDR3. Via MiXCR, TCRdb re-called the multiplex PCR reads, giving one row per CDR3 protein. The sample has hundreds of thousands of distinct CDR3 sequences, less than 15% seen once. V was clipped by 5 bases and J by 2 bases, with 7 bases between them. This CDR3 spans 12 amino acids. CDR1 MNHEY and CDR2 SMNVEV come from the germline V gene (reference sequence).

The sample comprised blood. V usage is TRBV27 and J usage is TRBJ2-7, with D hard to call. This receptor was taken from a woman aged 18-29 years with Graves' hyperthyroidism. The CDR3 nucleotides read TGTGCCAGCAGTATGACTCCCTACGAGCAGTACTTC. It translates to CASSMTPYEQYF.